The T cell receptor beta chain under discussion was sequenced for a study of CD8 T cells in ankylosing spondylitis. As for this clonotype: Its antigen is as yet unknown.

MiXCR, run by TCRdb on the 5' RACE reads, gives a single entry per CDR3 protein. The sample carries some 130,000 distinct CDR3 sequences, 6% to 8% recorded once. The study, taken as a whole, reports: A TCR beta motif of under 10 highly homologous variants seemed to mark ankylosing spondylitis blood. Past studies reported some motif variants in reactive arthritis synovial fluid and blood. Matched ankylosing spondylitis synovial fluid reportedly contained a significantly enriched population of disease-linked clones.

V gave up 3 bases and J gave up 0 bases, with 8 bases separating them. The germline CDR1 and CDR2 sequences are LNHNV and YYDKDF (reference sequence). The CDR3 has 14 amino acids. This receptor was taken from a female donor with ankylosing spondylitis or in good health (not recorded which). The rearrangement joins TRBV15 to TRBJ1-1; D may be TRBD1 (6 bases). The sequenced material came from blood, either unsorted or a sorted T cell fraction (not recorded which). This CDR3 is CATSRDSLNTEAFF. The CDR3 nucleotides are TGTGCCACCAGCAGGGACAGCTTGAACACTGAAGCTTTCTTT.